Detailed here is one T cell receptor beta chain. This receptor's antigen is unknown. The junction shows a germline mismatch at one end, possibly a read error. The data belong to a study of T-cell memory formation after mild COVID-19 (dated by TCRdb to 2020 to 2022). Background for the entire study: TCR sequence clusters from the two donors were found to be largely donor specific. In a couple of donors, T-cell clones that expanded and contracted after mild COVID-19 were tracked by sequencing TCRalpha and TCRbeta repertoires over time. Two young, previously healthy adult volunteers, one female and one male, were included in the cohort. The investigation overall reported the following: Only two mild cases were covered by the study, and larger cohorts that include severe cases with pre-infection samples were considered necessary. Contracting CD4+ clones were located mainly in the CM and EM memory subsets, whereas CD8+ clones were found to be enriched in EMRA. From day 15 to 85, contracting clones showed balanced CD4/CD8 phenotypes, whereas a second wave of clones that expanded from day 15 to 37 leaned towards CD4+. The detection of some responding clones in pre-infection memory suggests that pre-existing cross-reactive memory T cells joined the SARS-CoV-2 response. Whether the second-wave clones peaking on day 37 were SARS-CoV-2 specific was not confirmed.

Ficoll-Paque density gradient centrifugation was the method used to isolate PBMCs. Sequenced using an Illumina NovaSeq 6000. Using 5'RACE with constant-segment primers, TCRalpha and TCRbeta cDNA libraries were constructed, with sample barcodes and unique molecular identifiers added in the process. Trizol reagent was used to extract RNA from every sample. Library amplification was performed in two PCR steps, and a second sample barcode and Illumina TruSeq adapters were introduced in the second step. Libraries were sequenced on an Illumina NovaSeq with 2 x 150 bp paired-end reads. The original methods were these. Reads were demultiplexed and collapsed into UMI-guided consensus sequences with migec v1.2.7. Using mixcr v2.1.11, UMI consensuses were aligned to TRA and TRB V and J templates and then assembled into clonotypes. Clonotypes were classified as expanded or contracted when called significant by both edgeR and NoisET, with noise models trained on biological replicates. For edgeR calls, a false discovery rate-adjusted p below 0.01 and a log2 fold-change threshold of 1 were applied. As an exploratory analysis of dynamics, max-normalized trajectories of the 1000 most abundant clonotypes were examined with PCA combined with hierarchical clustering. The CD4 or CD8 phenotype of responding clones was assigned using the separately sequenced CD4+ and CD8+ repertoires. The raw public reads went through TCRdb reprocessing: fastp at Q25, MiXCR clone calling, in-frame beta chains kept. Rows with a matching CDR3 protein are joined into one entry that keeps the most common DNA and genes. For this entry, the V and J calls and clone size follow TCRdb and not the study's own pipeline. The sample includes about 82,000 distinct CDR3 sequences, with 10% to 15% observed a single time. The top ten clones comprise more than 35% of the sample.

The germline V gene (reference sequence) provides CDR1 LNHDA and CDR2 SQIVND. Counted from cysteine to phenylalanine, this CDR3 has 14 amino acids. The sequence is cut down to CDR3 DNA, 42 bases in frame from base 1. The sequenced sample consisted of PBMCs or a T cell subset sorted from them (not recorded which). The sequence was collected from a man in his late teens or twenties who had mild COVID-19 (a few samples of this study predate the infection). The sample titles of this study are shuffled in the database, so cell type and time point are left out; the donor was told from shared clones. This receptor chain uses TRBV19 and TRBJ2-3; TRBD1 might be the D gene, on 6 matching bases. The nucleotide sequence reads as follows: TGTGCCAGTAGTATCGGACAGATTTCTCATACGCAGTTTTTT. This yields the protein CASSIGQISHTQFF.